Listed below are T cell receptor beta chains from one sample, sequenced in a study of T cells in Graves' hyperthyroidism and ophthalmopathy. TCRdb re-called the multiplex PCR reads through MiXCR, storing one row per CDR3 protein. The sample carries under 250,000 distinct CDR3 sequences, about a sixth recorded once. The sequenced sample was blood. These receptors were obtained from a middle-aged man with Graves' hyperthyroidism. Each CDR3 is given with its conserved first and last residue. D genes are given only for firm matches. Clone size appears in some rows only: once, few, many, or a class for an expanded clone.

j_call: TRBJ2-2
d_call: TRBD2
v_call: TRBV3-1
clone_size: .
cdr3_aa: CASSQGLAGAGTGELFF
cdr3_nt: TGTGCCAGCAGCCAAGGACTAGCGGGAGCGGGTACCGGGGAGCTGTTTTTT

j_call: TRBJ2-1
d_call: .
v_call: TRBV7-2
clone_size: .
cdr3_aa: CASSLVGPQFF
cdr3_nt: TGTGCCAGCAGCTTAGTCGGGCCTCAGTTCTTC

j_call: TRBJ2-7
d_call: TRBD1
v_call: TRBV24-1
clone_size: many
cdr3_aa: CATSAGTDIAYEQYF
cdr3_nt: TGTGCCACCAGCGCCGGGACAGACATAGCCTACGAGCAGTACTTC

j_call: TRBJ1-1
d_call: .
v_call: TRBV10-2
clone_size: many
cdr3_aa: CASRDGTYGDTEAFF
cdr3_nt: TGCGCCAGCAGGGACGGGACATACGGGGACACTGAAGCTTTCTTT

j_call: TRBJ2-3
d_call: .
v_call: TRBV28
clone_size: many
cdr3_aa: CAISSGLANTDTQYF
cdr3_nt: TGTGCCATCTCCTCAGGGCTAGCGAACACAGATACGCAGTATTTT

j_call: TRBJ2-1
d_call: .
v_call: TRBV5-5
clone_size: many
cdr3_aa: CASSLTFLEDEQFF
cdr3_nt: TGTGCCAGCAGCTTGACCTTCCTAGAGGATGAGCAGTTCTTC

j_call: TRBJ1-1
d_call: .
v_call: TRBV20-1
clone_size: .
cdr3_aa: CSATNSGRSNTEAFF
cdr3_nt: TGCAGTGCAACCAACTCCGGGAGGTCGAACACTGAAGCTTTCTTT

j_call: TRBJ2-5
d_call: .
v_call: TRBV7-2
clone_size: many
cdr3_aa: CASSDSRSETQYF
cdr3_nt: TGTGCCAGCAGCGATTCCCGGTCGGAGACCCAGTACTTC

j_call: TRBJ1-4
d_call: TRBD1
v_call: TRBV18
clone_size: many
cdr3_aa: CASSPGTGGNEKLFF
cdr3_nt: TGTGCCAGCTCACCTGGGACAGGGGGAAATGAAAAACTGTTTTTT

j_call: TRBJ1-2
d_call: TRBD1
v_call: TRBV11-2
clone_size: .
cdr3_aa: CASSAGQSYGYTF
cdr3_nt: TGTGCCAGCAGCGCGGGACAGTCCTATGGCTACACCTTC

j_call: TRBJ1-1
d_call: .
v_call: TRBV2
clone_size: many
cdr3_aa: CASIRMNTEAFF
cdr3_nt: TGTGCCAGCATTCGGATGAACACTGAAGCTTTCTTT

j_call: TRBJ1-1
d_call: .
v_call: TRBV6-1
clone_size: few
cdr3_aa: CASRIATNTEAFF
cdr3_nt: TGTGCCAGCAGAATAGCGACGAACACTGAAGCTTTCTTT

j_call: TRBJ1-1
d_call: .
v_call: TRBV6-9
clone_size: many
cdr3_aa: CASSYCRPGGNTEAFF
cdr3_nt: TGTGCCAGCAGTTATTGCCGGCCGGGCGGGAACACTGAAGCTTTCTTT

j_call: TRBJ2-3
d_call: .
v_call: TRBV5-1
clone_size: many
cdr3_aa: CASSVSPDTDTQYF
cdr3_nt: TGCGCCAGCAGCGTTTCCCCCGACACAGATACGCAGTATTTT

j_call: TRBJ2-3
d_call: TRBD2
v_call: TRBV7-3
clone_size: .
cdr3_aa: CASAGGRTDTQYF
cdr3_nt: TGTGCCAGTGCGGGGGGCCGTACAGATACGCAGTATTTT

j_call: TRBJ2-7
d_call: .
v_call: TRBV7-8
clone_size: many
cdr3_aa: CASSLGARTYEQYF
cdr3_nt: TGTGCCAGCAGCTTAGGTGCCAGAACCTACGAGCAGTACTTC

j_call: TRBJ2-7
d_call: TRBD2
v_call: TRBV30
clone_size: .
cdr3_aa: CAWSRDYTYEQYF
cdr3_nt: TGTGCCTGGAGTCGGGACTACACCTACGAGCAGTACTTC